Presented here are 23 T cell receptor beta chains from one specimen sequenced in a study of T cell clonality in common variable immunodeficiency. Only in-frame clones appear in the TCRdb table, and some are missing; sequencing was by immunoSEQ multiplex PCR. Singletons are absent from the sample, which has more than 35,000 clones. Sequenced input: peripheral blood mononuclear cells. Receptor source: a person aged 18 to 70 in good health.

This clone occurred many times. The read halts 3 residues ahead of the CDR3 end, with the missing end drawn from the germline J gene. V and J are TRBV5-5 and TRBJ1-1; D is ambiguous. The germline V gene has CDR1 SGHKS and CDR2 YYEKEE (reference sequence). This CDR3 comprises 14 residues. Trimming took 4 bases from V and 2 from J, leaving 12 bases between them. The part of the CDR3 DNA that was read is TGTGCCAGCAGCCCTGGACTGGATAACACTGAA. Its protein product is CASSPGLDNTE. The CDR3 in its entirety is CASSPGLDNTEAFF.

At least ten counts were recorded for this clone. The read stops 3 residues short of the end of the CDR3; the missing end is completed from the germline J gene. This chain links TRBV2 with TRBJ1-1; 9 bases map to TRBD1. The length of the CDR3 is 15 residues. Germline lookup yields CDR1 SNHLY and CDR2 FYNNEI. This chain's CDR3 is CASSEALGQGMEAFF. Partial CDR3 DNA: TGTGCCAGCAGTGAAGCGCTAGGACAGGGGATGGAA. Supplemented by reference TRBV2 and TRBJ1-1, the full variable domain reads EPEVTQTPSHQVTQMGQEVILRCVPISNHLYFYWYRQILGQKVEFLVSFYNNEISEKSEIFDDQFSVERPDGSNFTLKIRSTKLEDSAMYFCASSEALGQGMEAFFGQGTRLTVV.

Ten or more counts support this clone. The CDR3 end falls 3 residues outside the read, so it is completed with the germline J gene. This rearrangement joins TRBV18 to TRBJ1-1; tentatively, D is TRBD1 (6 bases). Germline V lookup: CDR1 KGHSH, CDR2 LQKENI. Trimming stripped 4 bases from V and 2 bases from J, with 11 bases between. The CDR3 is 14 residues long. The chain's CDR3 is CASSLLRGNTEAFF. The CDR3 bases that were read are TGTGCCAGCTCACTACTCAGGGGTAACACTGAA.

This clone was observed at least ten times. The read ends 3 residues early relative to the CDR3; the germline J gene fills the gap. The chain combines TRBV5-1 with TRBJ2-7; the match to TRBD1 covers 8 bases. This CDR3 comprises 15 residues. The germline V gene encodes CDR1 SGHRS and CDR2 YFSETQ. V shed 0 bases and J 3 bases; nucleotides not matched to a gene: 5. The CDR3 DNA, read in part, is TGCGCCAGCAGCTTGGGACAGGGGAATAACTACGAG. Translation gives CASSLGQGNNYE. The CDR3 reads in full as CASSLGQGNNYEQYF.

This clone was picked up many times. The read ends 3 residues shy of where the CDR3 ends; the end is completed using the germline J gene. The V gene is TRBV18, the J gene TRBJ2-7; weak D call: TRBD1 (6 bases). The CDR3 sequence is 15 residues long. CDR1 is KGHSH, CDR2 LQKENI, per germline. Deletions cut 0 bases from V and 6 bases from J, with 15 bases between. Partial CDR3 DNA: TGTGCCAGCTCACCACCGTTGAGGACAGCAGGCGAG. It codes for CASSPPLRTAGE. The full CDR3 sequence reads CASSPPLRTAGEQYF. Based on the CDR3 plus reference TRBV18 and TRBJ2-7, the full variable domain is NAGVMQNPRHLVRRRGQEARLRCSPMKGHSHVYWYRQLPEEGLKFMVYLQKENIIDESGMPKERFSAEFPKEGPSILRIQQVVRGDSAAYFCASSPPLRTAGEQYFGPGTRLTVT.

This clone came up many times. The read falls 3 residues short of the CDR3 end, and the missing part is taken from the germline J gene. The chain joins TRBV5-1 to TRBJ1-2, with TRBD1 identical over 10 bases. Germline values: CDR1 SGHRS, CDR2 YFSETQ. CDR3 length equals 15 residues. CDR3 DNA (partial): TGCGCCAGCAGCTTGCGGACAGGGGGACCTATAGGC. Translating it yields CASSLRTGGPIG. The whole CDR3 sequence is CASSLRTGGPIGYTF.

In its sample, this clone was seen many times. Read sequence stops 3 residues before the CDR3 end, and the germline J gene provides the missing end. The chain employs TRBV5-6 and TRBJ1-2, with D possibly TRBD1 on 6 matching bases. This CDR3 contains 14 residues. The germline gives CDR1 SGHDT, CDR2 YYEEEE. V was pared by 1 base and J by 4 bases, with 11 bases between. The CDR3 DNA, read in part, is TGTGCCAGCAGCTTGACAGGGCAAGGCTATGGC. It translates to CASSLTGQGYG. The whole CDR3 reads CASSLTGQGYGYTF. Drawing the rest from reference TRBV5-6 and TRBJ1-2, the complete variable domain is DAGVTQSPTHLIKTRGQQVTLRCSPKSGHDTVSWYQQALGQGPQFIFQYYEEEERQRGNFPDRFSGHQFPNYSSELNVNALLLGDSALYLCASSLTGQGYGYTFGSGTRLTVV.

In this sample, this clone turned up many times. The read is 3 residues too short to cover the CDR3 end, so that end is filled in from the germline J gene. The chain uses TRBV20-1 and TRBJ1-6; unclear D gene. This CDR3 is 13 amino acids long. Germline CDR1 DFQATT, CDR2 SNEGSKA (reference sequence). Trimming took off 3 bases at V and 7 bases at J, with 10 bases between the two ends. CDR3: CSASQGLNSPLHF. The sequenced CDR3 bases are TGCAGTGCTAGCCAAGGGCTCAATTCACCC.

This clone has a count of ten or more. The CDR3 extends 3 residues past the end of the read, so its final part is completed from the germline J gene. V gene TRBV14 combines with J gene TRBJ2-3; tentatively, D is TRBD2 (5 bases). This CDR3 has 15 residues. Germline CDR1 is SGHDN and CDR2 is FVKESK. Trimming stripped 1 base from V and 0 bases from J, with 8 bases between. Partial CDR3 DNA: TGTGCCAGCAGCCAAGCCGGGGTGAGCACAGATACG. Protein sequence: CASSQAGVSTDT. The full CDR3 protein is CASSQAGVSTDTQYF.

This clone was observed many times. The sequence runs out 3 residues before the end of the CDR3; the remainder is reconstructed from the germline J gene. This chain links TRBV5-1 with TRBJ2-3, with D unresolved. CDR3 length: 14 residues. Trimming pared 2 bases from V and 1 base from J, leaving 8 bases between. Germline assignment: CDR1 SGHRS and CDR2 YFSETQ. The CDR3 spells CASSFRVGTDTQYF. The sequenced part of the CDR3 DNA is TGCGCCAGCAGCTTCCGGGTGGGCACAGATACG. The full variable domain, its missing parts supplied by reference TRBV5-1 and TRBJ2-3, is KAGVTQTPRYLIKTRGQQVTLSCSPISGHRSVSWYQQTPGQGLQFLFEYFSETQRNKGNFPGRFSGRQFSNSRSEMNVSTLELGDSALYLCASSFRVGTDTQYFGPGTRLTVL.

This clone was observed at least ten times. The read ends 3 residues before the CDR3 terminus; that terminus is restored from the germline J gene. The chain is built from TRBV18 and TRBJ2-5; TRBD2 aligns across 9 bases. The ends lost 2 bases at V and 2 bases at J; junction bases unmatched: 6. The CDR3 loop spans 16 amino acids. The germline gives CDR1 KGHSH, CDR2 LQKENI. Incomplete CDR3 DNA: TGTGCCAGCTCACCAGTTGGACTAGCGCCACAAGAGACC. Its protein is CASSPVGLAPQET. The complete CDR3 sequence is CASSPVGLAPQETQYF.

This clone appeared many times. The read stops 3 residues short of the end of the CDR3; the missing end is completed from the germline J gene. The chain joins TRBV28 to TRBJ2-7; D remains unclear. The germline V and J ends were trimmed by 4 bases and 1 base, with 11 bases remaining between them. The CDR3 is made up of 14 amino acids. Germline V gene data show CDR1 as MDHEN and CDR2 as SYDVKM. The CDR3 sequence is CASSYRLDSYEQYF. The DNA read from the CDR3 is TGTGCCAGCAGTTACCGACTGGATTCCTACGAG.

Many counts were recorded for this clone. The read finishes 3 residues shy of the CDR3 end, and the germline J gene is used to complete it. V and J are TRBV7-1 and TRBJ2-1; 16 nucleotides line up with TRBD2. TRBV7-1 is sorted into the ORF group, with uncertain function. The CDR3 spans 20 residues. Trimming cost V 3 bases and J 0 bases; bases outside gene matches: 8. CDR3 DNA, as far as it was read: TGTGCCAGCAGCTCCACTCCCGGGACTAGCGGGAGGGGCTCCTACAATGAG. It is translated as CASSSTPGTSGRGSYNE. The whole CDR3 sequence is CASSSTPGTSGRGSYNEQFF.

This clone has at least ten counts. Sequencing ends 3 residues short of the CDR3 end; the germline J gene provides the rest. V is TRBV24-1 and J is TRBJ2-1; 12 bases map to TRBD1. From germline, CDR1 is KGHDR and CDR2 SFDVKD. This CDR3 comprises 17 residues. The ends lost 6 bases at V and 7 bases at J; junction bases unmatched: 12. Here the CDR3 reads CATSQTPGQGAGNEQFF. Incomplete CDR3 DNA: TGTGCCACCAGTCAAACCCCGGGACAGGGGGCAGGGAATGAG.

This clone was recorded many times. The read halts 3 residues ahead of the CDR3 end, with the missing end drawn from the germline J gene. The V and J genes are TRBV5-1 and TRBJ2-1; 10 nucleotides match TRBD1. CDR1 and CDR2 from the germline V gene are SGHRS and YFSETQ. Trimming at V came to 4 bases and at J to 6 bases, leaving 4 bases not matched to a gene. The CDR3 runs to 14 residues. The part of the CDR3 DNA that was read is TGCGCCAGCAGCCTCCGGGACAGGGGCAATGAG. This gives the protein CASSLRDRGNE. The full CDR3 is CASSLRDRGNEQFF.

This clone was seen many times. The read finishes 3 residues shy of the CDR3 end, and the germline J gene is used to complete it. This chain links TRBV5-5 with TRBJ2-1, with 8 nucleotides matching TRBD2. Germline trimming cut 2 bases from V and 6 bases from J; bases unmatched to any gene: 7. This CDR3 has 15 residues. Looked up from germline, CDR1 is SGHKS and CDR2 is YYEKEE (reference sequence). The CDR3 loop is CASSFFQRGRNEQFF. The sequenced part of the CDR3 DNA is TGTGCCAGCAGCTTTTTCCAGCGGGGGCGCAATGAG.

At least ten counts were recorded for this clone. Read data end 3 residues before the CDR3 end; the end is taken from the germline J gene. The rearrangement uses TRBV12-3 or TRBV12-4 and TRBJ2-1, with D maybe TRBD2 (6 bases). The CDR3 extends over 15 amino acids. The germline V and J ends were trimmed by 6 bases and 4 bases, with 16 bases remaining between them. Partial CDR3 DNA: TGTGCCAGCAGGACCCTTGCGGGGCCTTACAATGAG. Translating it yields CASRTLAGPYNE. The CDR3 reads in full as CASRTLAGPYNEQFF.

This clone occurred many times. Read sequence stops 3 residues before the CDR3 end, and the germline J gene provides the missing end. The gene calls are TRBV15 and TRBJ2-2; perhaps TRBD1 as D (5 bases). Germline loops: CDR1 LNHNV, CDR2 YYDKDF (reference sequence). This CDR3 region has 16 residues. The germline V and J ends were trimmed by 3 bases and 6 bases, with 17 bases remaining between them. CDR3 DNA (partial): TGTGCCACCAGCAGCGGTCTAGTAAGGGGCGCCGGGGAG. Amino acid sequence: CATSSGLVRGAGE. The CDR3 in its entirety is CATSSGLVRGAGELFF. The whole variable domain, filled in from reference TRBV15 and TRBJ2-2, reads DAMVIQNPRYQVTQFGKPVTLSCSQTLNHNVMYWYQQKSSQAPKLLFHYYDKDFNNEADTPDNFQSRRPNTSFCFLDIRSPGLGDTAMYLCATSSGLVRGAGELFFGEGSRLTVL.

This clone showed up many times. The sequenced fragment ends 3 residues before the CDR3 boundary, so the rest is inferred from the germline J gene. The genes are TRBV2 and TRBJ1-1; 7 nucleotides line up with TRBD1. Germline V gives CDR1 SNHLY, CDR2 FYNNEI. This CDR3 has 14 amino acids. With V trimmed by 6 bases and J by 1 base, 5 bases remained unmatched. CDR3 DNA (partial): TGTGCCAGCAGGGAGGGGGCAGGGAACACTGAA. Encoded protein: CASREGAGNTE. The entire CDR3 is CASREGAGNTEAFF.

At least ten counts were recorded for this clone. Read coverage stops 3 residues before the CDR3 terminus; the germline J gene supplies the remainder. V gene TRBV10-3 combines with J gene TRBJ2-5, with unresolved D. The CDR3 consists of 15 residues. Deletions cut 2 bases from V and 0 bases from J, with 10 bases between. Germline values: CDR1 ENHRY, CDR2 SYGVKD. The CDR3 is CAISERAWDQETQYF. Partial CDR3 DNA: TGTGCCATCAGTGAGAGGGCATGGGACCAAGAGACC.

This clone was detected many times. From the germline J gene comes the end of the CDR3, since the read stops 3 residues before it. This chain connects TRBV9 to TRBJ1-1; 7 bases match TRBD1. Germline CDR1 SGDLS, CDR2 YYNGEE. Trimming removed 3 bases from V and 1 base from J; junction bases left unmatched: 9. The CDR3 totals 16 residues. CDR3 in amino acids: CASSGPEAGGNTEAFF. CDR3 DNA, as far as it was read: TGTGCCAGCAGCGGACCGGAGGCAGGGGGGAACACTGAA.

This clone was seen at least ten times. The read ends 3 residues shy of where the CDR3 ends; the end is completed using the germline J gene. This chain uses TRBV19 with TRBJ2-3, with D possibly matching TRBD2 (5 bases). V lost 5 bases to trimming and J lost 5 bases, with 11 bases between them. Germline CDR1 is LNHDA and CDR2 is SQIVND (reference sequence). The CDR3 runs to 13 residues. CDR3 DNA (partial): TGTGCCAGTAGTCTGGCTCGGGGAGATACG. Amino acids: CASSLARGDT. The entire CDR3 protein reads CASSLARGDTQYF. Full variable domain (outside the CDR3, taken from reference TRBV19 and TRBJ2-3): DGGITQSPKYLFRKEGQNVTLSCEQNLNHDAMYWYRQDPGQGLRLIYYSQIVNDFQKGDIAEGYSVSREKKESFPLTVTSAQKNPTAFYLCASSLARGDTQYFGPGTRLTVL.

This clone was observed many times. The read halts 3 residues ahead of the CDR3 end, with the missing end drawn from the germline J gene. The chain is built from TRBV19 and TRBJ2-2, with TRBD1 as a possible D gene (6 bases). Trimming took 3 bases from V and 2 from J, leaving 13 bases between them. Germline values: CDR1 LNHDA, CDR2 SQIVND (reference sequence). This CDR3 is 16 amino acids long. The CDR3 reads CASSIATGRNTGELFF. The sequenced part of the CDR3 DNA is TGTGCCAGTAGTATCGCCACAGGGAGAAACACCGGGGAG.